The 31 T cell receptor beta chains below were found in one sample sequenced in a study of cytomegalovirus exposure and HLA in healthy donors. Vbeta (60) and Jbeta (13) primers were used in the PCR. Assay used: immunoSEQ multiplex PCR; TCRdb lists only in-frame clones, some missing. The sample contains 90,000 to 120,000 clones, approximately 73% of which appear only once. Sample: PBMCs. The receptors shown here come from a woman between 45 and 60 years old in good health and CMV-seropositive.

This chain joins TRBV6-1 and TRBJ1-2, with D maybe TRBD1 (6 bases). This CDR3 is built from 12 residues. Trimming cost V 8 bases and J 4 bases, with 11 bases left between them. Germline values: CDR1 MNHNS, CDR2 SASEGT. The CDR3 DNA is TGTGCCAGCCACAGGGAGGGCTATGGCTACACCTTC. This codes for CASHREGYGYTF.

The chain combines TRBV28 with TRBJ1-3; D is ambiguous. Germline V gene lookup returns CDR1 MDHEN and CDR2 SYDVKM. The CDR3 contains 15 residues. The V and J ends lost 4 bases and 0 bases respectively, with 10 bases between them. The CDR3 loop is CASSSRSSSGNTIYF. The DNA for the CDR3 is TGTGCCAGCAGTTCCCGGTCCTCCTCTGGAAACACCATATATTTT.

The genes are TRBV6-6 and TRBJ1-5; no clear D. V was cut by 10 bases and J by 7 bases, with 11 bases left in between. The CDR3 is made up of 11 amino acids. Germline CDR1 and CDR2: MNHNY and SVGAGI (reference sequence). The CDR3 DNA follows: TGTGCCACCCGGGAGGGACAGCCCCAGCATTTT. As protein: CATREGQPQHF.

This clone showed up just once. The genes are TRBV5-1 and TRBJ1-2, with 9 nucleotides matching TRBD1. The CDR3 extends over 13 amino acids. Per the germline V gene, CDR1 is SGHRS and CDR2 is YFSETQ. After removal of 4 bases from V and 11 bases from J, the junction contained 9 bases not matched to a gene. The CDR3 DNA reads TGCGCCAGCAGCCAGGACAGGGGATCGGGGTACACCTTC. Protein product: CASSQDRGSGYTF.

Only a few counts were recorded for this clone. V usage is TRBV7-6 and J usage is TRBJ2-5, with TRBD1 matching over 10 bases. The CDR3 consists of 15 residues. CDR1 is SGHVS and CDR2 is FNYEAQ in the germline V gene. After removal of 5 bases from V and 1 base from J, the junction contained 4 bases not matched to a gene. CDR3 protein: CASSHWDRGQETQYF. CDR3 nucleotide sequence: TGTGCCAGCAGCCATTGGGACAGGGGCCAAGAGACCCAGTACTTC.

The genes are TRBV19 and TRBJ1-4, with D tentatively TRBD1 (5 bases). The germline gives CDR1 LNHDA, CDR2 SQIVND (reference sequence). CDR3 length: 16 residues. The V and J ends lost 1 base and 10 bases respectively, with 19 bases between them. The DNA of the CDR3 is TGTGCCAGTAGTATAGGTGTGTCAACCCAGGGCGGAAAACTGTTTTTT. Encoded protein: CASSIGVSTQGGKLFF. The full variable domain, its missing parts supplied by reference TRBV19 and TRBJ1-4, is DGGITQSPKYLFRKEGQNVTLSCEQNLNHDAMYWYRQDPGQGLRLIYYSQIVNDFQKGDIAEGYSVSREKKESFPLTVTSAQKNPTAFYLCASSIGVSTQGGKLFFGSGTQLSVL.

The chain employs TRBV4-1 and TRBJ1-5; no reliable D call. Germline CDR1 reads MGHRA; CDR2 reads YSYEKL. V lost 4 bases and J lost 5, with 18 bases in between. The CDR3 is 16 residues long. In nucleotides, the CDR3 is TGCGCCAGCAGCCGAGACATACATCGCCAGGATCAGCCCCAGCATTTT. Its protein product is CASSRDIHRQDQPQHF.

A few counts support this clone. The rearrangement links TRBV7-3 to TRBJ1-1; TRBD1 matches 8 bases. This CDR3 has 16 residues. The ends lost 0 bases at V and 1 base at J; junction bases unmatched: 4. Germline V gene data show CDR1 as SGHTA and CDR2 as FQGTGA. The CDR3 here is CASSLTVGTGNTEAFF. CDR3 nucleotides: TGTGCCAGCAGCTTAACCGTTGGGACAGGGAACACTGAAGCTTTCTTT.

The CDR3 protein is CASRKMAANTEAFF. The CDR3, as DNA: TGTGCCAGTAGAAAAATGGCCGCGAACACTGAAGCTTTCTTT. The V gene is TRBV19, the J gene TRBJ1-1; D remains unclear. V shed 6 bases and J shed 1 base, with 12 bases lying between them. The CDR3 runs to 14 residues. From germline, CDR1 is LNHDA and CDR2 SQIVND (reference sequence).

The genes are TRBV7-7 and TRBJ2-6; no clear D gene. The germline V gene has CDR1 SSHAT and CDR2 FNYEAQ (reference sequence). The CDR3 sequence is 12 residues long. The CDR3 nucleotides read TGTGCTTCCAGCTCTGGGGCCAACGTCCTGACTTTC. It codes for CASSSGANVLTF.

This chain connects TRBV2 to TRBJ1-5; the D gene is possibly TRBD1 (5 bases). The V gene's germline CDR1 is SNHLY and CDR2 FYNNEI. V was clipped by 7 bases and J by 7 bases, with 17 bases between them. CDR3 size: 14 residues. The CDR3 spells CASNGGSGRQPQHF. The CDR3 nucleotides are TGTGCCAGCAACGGGGGGTCGGGCAGGCAGCCCCAGCATTTT. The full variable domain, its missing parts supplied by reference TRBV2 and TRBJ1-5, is EPEVTQTPSHQVTQMGQEVILRCVPISNHLYFYWYRQILGQKVEFLVSFYNNEISEKSEIFDDQFSVERPDGSNFTLKIRSTKLEDSAMYFCASNGGSGRQPQHFGDGTRLSIL.

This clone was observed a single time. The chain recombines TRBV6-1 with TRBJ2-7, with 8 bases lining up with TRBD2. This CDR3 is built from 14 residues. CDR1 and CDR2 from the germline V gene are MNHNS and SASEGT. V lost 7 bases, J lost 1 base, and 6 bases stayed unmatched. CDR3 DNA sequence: TGTGCCAGCACTTTAGCGGGACCGTCCTACGAGCAGTACTTC. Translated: CASTLAGPSYEQYF.

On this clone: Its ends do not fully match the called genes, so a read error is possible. Here the CDR3 DNA reads TGTTCCAGCAGCTTTCTCGGGGAGCAGTTCTTC. Encoded protein: CSSSFLGEQFF. The chain employs TRBV7-9 and TRBJ2-1; no reliable D call. Germline V gene lookup returns CDR1 SEHNR and CDR2 FQNEAQ (reference sequence). CDR3 length equals 11 residues.

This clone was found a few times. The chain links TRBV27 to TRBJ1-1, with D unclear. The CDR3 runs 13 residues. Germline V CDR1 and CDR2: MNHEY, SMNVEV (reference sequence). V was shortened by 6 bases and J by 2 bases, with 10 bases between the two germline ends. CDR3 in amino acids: CASRGRSNTEAFF. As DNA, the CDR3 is TGTGCCAGCAGGGGCCGTTCCAACACTGAAGCTTTCTTT.

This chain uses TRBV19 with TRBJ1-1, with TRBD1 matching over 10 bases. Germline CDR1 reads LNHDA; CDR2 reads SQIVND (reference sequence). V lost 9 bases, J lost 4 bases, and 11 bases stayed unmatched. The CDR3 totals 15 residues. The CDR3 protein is CASSRQGAMGTEAFF. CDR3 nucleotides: TGTGCCAGCTCTCGACAGGGGGCGATGGGCACTGAAGCTTTCTTT. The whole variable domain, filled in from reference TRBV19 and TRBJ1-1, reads DGGITQSPKYLFRKEGQNVTLSCEQNLNHDAMYWYRQDPGQGLRLIYYSQIVNDFQKGDIAEGYSVSREKKESFPLTVTSAQKNPTAFYLCASSRQGAMGTEAFFGQGTRLTVV.

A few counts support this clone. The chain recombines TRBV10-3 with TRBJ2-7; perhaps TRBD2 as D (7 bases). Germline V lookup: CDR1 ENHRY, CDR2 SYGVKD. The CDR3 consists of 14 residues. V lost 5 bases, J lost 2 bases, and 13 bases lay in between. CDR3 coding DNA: TGTGCCATCAGTTCTAAGGGGGGGACCTACGAGCAGTACTTC. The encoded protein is CAISSKGGTYEQYF.

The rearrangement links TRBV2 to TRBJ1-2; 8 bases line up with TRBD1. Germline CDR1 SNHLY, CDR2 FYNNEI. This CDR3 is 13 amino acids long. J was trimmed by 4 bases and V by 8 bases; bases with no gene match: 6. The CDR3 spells CASLPGGLYGYTF. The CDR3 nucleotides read TGTGCCAGCCTCCCAGGGGGCCTCTATGGCTACACCTTC.

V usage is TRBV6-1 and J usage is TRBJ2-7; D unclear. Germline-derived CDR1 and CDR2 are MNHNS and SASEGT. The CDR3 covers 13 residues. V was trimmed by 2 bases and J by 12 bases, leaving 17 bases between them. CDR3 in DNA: TGTGCCAGCAGTGAAACGTTGACACCTCACATGTACTTC. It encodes CASSETLTPHMYF.

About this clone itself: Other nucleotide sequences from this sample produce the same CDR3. Here the CDR3 reads CASSPRGQPQHF. CDR3 nucleotide sequence: TGTGCCAGCAGTCCCAGGGGTCAGCCCCAGCATTTT. The V and J genes are TRBV6-5 and TRBJ1-5; a weak D match, TRBD1 (6 bases). Per germline, CDR1 MNHEY and CDR2 SVGAGI. Trimming removed 5 bases from V and 6 bases from J, with 8 bases in between. This CDR3 spans 12 amino acids.

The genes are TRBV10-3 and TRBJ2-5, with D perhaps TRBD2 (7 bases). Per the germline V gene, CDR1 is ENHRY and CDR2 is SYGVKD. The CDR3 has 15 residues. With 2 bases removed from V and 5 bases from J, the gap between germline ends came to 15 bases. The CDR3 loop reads CAISEEPGGRETQYF. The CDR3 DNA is TGTGCCATCAGTGAGGAACCGGGGGGCCGGGAGACCCAGTACTTC.

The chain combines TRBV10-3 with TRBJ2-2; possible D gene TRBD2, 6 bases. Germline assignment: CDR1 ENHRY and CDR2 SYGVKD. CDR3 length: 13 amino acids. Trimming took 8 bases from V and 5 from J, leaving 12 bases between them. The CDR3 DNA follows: TGTGCCATCGCCGGGAGTCTTACCGGGGAGCTGTTTTTT. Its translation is CAIAGSLTGELFF.

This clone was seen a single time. The CDR3 is CASRSGQGAYEQYF. DNA of the CDR3: TGTGCCAGCAGATCGGGACAGGGGGCGTACGAGCAGTACTTC. The V gene is TRBV6-1, the J gene TRBJ2-7; 12 positions match TRBD1. Germline V gives CDR1 MNHNS, CDR2 SASEGT. V was clipped by 6 bases and J by 4 bases; unmatched bases: 4. The CDR3 totals 14 residues.

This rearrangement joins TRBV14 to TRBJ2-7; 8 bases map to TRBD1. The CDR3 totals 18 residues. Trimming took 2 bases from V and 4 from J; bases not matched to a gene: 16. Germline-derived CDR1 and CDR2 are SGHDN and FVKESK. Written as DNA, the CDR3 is TGTGCCAGCAGCCAAACCCCCCTCCTGACAGGGGAGGTTTACGAGCAGTACTTC. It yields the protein CASSQTPLLTGEVYEQYF.

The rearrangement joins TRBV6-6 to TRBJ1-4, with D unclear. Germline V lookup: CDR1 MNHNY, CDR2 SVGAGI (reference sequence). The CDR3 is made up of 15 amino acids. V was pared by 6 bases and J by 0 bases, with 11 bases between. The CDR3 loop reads CASSPNRPTNEKLFF. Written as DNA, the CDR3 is TGTGCCAGCAGCCCCAACAGACCAACTAATGAAAAACTGTTTTTT.

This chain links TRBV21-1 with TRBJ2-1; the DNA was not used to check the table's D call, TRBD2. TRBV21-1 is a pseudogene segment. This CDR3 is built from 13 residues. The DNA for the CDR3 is TGTGCCAGCAGCAAAGAGCTATACAATGAGCAGTTCTTC. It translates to CASSKELYNEQFF.

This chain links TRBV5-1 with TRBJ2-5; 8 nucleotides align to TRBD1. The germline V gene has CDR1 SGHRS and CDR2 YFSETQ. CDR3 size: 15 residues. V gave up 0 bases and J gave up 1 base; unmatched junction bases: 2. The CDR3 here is CASSLATGGQETQYF. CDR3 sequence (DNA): TGCGCCAGCAGCTTGGCCACAGGGGGCCAAGAGACCCAGTACTTC. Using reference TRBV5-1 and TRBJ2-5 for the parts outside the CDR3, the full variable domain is KAGVTQTPRYLIKTRGQQVTLSCSPISGHRSVSWYQQTPGQGLQFLFEYFSETQRNKGNFPGRFSGRQFSNSRSEMNVSTLELGDSALYLCASSLATGGQETQYFGPGTRLLVL.

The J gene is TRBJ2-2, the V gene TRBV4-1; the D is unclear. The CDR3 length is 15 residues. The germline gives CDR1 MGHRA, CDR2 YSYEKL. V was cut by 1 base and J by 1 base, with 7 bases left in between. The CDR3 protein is CASSQGLVNTGELFF. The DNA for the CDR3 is TGCGCCAGCAGCCAAGGACTGGTGAACACCGGGGAGCTGTTTTTT.

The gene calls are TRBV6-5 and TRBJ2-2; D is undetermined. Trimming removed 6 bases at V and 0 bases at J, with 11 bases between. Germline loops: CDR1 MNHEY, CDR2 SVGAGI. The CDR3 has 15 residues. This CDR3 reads CASSLGSSNTGELFF. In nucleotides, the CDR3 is TGTGCCAGCAGCCTGGGCTCTTCGAACACCGGGGAGCTGTTTTTT.

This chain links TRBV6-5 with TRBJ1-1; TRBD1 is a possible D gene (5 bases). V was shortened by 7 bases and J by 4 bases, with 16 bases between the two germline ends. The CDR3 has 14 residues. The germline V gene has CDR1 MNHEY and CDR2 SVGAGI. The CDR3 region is CASTHGGSGTEAFF. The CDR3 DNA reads TGTGCCAGCACCCACGGGGGGAGCGGCACTGAAGCTTTCTTT.

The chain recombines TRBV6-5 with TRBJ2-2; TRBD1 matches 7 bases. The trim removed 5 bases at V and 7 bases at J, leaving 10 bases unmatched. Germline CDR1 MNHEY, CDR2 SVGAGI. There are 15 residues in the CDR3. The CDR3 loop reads CASSPTGVVGGELFF. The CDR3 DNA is TGTGCCAGCAGTCCTACAGGGGTGGTTGGCGGGGAGCTGTTTTTT.

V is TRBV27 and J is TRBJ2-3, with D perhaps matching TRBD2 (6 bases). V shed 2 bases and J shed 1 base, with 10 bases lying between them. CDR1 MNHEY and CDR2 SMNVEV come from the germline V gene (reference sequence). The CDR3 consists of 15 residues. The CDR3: CASSLAAGRTDTQYF. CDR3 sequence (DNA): TGTGCCAGCAGTTTAGCCGCGGGGCGCACAGATACGCAGTATTTT.